The 10 T cell receptor beta chains presented below share a single source sample, sequenced in a study of CD8+ T cells in alopecia areata. Isolated RNA was reverse transcribed into cDNA used as the sequencing template. Sequencing was performed with immunoSEQ multiplex PCR; in TCRdb, only in-frame clones are kept and a portion is missing. Here the sample spans hundreds of thousands of clones, around two fifths being singletons. Treatment indicated: oral pan-JAK inhibitor, 5-10 mg twice daily. Here the sequenced sample was CD4+ T cells sorted from blood, taken between weeks 30 and 35, from a patient treated with tofacitinib. Receptors were obtained from a human donor with alopecia areata.

This rearrangement joins TRBV28 to TRBJ2-7, with 7 positions matching TRBD1. Germline loops: CDR1 MDHEN, CDR2 SYDVKM. The CDR3 runs 14 residues. Losses at the gene ends were 5 bases for V and 2 bases for J; bases not matched to a gene: 6. DNA for the CDR3: TGTGCCAGCAGTCCATACAGGGGACCCTACGAGCAGTACTTC. Protein product: CASSPYRGPYEQYF.

The genes are TRBV9 and TRBJ2-5; TRBD2 matches 13 bases. Germline values: CDR1 SGDLS, CDR2 YYNGEE. The J segment lost 4 bases and the V segment lost 0 bases, leaving 3 bases of the junction unmatched. This CDR3 region has 16 residues. The CDR3 bases are TGTGCCAGCAGCGTAGAACTAGCGGGAGGGAGAGAGACCCAGTACTTC. Protein: CASSVELAGGRETQYF. Complete variable domain (other parts from reference TRBV9 and TRBJ2-5): DSGVTQTPKHLITATGQRVTLRCSPRSGDLSVYWYQQSLDQGLQFLIQYYNGEERAKGNILERFSAQQFPDLHSELNLSSLELGDSALYFCASSVELAGGRETQYFGPGTRLLVL.

The gene calls are TRBV30 and TRBJ1-3, with a possible D match to TRBD1 (5 bases). The CDR3 loop spans 15 amino acids. CDR1 is GTSNPN and CDR2 is SVGIG in the germline V gene (reference sequence). Trimming took off 5 bases at V and 0 bases at J, with 14 bases between the two ends. The CDR3 sequence is CAWGATETSGNTIYF. CDR3 nucleotides: TGTGCCTGGGGGGCCACAGAAACCTCTGGAAACACCATATATTTT.

CDR3 nucleotides: TGTGCCAGCAGTGAGGACTCCTTGACCTACGAGCAGTACTTC. Protein product: CASSEDSLTYEQYF. V usage is TRBV2 and J usage is TRBJ2-7; perhaps TRBD2 as D (5 bases). Germline assignment: CDR1 SNHLY and CDR2 FYNNEI. The CDR3 is 14 residues long. Between the trimmed V and J ends, which lost 3 bases and 2 bases, there was a span of 11 bases.

The rearrangement uses TRBV25-1 and TRBJ2-3; D remains unclear. Trimming removed 6 bases from V and 6 bases from J, with 16 bases in between. Per germline, CDR1 MGHDK and CDR2 SYGVNS. CDR3 length: 14 residues. The CDR3, as DNA: TGTGCCAGCAGCTCTAGAGAAAAGGTGGATACGCAGTATTTT. Its translation: CASSSREKVDTQYF.

The chain links TRBV5-1 to TRBJ2-5; 8 nucleotides agree with TRBD2. Trimming at V came to 4 bases and at J to 5 bases, leaving 7 bases not matched to a gene. The CDR3 has 14 amino acids. Germline CDR1 is SGHRS and CDR2 is YFSETQ. DNA for the CDR3: TGCGCCAGCAGCCCCACCGGGGGGGGTGAGACCCAGTACTTC. As protein: CASSPTGGGETQYF.

This clone appeared a few times. The chain joins TRBV29-1 to TRBJ1-2; TRBD1 is a possible D gene (6 bases). The CDR3 covers 12 residues. V was cut by 3 bases and J by 4 bases, with 9 bases left in between. Per the germline V gene, CDR1 is SQVTM and CDR2 is ANQGSEA. The CDR3 is CSVDAGVYGYTF. In DNA, the CDR3 is TGCAGCGTTGACGCAGGGGTCTATGGCTACACCTTC.

The rearrangement uses TRBV29-1 and TRBJ1-2, with D hard to call. The CDR3 has 12 amino acids. V gave up 5 bases and J gave up 1 base, with 8 bases separating them. Germline lookup yields CDR1 SQVTM and CDR2 ANQGSEA. The CDR3 region is CSVLGFNYGYTF. In DNA form, the CDR3 reads TGCAGCGTTTTAGGGTTTAACTATGGCTACACCTTC.

The chain uses TRBV28 and TRBJ2-3; TRBD2 might be the D (6 bases). CDR3 length: 15 residues. Per germline, CDR1 MDHEN and CDR2 SYDVKM. Trimming removed 2 bases from V and 1 base from J, with 10 bases in between. The CDR3 nucleotides read TGTGCCAGCAGTTTAGGGGGGTCTGGCACAGATACGCAGTATTTT. Its protein product is CASSLGGSGTDTQYF.

This rearrangement joins TRBV7-8 to TRBJ2-7; the match to TRBD2 covers 8 bases. This CDR3 is 15 amino acids long. The germline CDR1 and CDR2 sequences are SGHVS and FQNEAQ. V lost 5 bases, J lost 0 bases, and 6 bases stayed unmatched. The CDR3 DNA reads as TGTGCCAGCAGCACCCGACTAGCGCGCTCCTACGAGCAGTACTTC. Translated, it gives CASSTRLARSYEQYF. The variable domain in full, completed from reference TRBV7-8 and TRBJ2-7, reads GAGVSQSPRYKVAKRGQDVALRCDPISGHVSLFWYQQALGQGPEFLTYFQNEAQLDKSGLPSDRFFAERPEGSVSTLKIQRTQQEDSAVYLCASSTRLARSYEQYFGPGTRLTVT.